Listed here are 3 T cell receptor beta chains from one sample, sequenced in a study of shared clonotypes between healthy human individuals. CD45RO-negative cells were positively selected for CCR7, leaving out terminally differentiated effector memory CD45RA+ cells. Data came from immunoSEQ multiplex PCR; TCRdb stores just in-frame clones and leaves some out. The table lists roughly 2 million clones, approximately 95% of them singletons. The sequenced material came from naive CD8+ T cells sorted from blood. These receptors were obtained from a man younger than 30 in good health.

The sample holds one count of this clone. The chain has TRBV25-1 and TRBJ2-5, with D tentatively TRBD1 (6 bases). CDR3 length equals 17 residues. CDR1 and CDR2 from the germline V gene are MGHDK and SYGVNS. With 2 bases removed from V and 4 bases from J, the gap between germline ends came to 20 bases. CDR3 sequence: CASSEKGARGWGETQYF. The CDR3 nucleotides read TGTGCCAGCAGTGAAAAAGGTGCCAGGGGATGGGGAGAGACCCAGTACTTC.

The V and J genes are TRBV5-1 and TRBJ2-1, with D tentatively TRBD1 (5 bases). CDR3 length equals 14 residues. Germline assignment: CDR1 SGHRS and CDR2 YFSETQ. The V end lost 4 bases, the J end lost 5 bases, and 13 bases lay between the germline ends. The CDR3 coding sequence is TGCGCCAGCAGCGGGATAGGGGTCAACAATGAGCAGTTCTTC. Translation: CASSGIGVNNEQFF.

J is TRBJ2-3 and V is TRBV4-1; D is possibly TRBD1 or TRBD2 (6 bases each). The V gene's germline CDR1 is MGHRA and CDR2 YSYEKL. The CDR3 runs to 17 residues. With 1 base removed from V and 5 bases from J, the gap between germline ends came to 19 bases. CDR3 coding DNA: TGCGCCAGCAGCCAAGCGGGGGCGGGGCCCCGGGGAGATACGCAGTATTTT. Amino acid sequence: CASSQAGAGPRGDTQYF.